Listed below are T cell receptor beta chains from one sample, sequenced in a study of blood T cell repertoires in COVID-19. Here immunoSEQ multiplex PCR was the method, and the copy in TCRdb shows in-frame clones only, minus some. Here the sample spans 200,000 or so clones, around 85% being singletons. The sequenced material came from peripheral blood. The receptor source for this set is a man in his 70s with active or convalescent COVID-19. The CDR3 runs from the conserved cysteine through the conserved F or W. A D gene is named only where the DNA matches it firmly. Expanded clones are given a class, and other clones once, few, many or no size at all.

v_gene	j_gene	abundance	d_gene	CDR3aa	CDR3nt
TRBV19	TRBJ2-2	once	TRBD2	CASSLIPGQPTSGRLGELFF	TGTGCCAGTAGCCTAATTCCGGGACAACCGACTAGCGGGAGACTCGGGGAGCTGTTTTTT
TRBV2	TRBJ2-2	-	TRBD2	CASSEGALLAGGELFF	TGTGCCAGCAGTGAAGGGGCCCTACTAGCGGGCGGGGAGCTGTTTTTT
TRBV12-5	TRBJ2-2	-	TRBD2	CASGLVPGLAVTGELFF	TGTGCTAGTGGTTTGGTTCCCGGACTAGCGGTCACCGGGGAGCTGTTTTTT
TRBV5-6	TRBJ2-5	-	TRBD1	CASSPDRVETQYF	TGTGCCAGCAGCCCCGACAGGGTGGAGACCCAGTACTTC
TRBV6-5	TRBJ1-6	-	-	CASRAGDSPLHF	TGTGCCAGCAGGGCAGGGGACTCACCCCTCCACTTT
TRBV29-1	TRBJ1-2	-	TRBD1	CSVEDRDRRNYGYTF	TGCAGCGTTGAAGACCGGGACAGAAGAAACTATGGCTACACCTTC
TRBV7-9	TRBJ2-5	-	TRBD1	CASSTTTGAETQYF	TGTGCCAGCAGCACCACGACAGGGGCAGAGACCCAGTACTTC
TRBV7-5	TRBJ2-5	-	-	CARSLAAGTVTQETQYF	TGTGCCAGAAGCTTAGCCGCCGGGACAGTGACCCAAGAGACCCAGTACTTC
TRBV5-1	TRBJ2-2	-	TRBD1	CASSLAGGHTGELFF	TGCGCCAGCAGCTTGGCAGGGGGCCACACCGGGGAGCTGTTTTTT
TRBV5-4	TRBJ1-2	-	-	CASSLRDDYGYTF	TGTGCCAGCAGCTTGCGGGATGACTATGGCTACACCTTC
TRBV7-2	TRBJ2-3	-	TRBD2	CASSLVPLAGITDTQYF	TGTGCCAGCAGCCTAGTCCCTCTAGCGGGGATCACAGATACGCAGTATTTT
TRBV10-1	TRBJ2-4	-	-	CASSTGLRDIQYF	TGCGCCAGCAGTACGGGACTTCGGGACATTCAGTACTTC
TRBV2	TRBJ2-7	-	-	CASSEALFGSSLYEQYF	TGTGCCAGCAGTGAAGCGCTTTTCGGGTCCTCACTCTACGAGCAGTACTTC
TRBV6-5	TRBJ1-2	once	-	CASTRTANYGYTF	TGTGCCAGCACCCGGACAGCTAACTATGGCTACACCTTC